Listed below are T cell receptor beta chains from one sample, sequenced in a study of blood T cells in healthy people across ages. TCRdb analysed the 5' RACE reads with MiXCR anew, one entry per CDR3 protein. The sample holds roughly 500,000 distinct CDR3 sequences, 27% seen once. The sample consisted of blood. These receptors were obtained from a woman in her sixties or seventies in good health. Each CDR3 is given with its conserved first and last residue. A D gene is named only where the DNA matches it firmly. Size is stated for part of the rows, as once, few or many counts, or as a class when the clone is expanded.

TRBJ2-2,few,TRBD1,TRBV5-1,TGCGCCAGCAGCCCGACAGGGGTATTCAGCGGGGAGCTGTTTTTT,CASSPTGVFSGELFF
TRBJ2-5,-,-,TRBV7-2,TGTGCCAGCAGCAGAAACGTCGGACAGTCCGGGGCCCAGTACTTC,CASSRNVGQSGAQYF
TRBJ2-1,-,TRBD2,TRBV25-1,TGTGCCAGCAGCTCTTTACTAGCGGGGAGATATGAGCAGTTCTTC,CASSSLLAGRYEQFF
TRBJ2-2,few,-,TRBV7-3,TGTGCCAGCAGCCCCGGTCGGAGGGTTCCCGGGGAGCCGTTTTTT,CASSPGRRVPGEPFF
TRBJ2-1,-,TRBD2,TRBV6-6,TGTGCCAGCAGACTAGCGGCCTCCTACAATGAGCAGTTCTTC,CASRLAASYNEQFF
TRBJ2-3,-,-,TRBV18,TGTGCCAGCTCAGAAAGACAGCCTACTTGGGGCACAGATACGCAGTATTTT,CASSERQPTWGTDTQYF
TRBJ1-4,-,-,TRBV6-1,TGTGCCAGCAGCCGCGACAGGCTTACTGCAACTAATGAAAAACTGTTTTTT,CASSRDRLTATNEKLFF
TRBJ2-1,-,TRBD2,TRBV7-2,TGTGCCAGCAGCTTAGTCCTAACTAGCGGGGTCCCGGAGCAGTTCTTC,CASSLVLTSGVPEQFF
TRBJ1-5,-,TRBD1,TRBV7-2,TGTGCCAGCAGCTCCACAGGGGGACCTAATCAGCCCCAGCATTTT,CASSSTGGPNQPQHF
TRBJ1-1,-,TRBD1,TRBV18,TGTGCCAGCTCACCGCGACAGGGGAAGGACACTGAAGCTTTCTTT,CASSPRQGKDTEAFF
TRBJ2-2,-,-,TRBV6-2/TRBV6-3,TGTGCCAGCAGTTACTCGCCGGGTAGAGGGGAGCTGTTTTTT,CASSYSPGRGELFF
TRBJ2-5,few,TRBD2,TRBV20-1,TGCAGTGCTAGAGGTGGTAGCGGGAGGGCCGTGGAGACCCAGTACTTC,CSARGGSGRAVETQYF
TRBJ1-4,few,-,TRBV28,TGTGCCAGCACCCAACCAACTTCTAATGAAAAACTGTTTTTT,CASTQPTSNEKLFF
TRBJ2-2,-,-,TRBV9,TGTGCCAGCAGCGCGATAGAAGCGGCCGGGGAGCTGTTTTTT,CASSAIEAAGELFF
TRBJ2-3,-,-,TRBV6-6,TGTGCCAGCCTCGACAGGACCTCTCCCACAGATACGCAGTATTTT,CASLDRTSPTDTQYF
TRBJ1-1,few,-,TRBV12-3/TRBV12-4,TGTGCCAGCAGGAGTCCGGGACACATGAACACTGAAGCTTTCTTT,CASRSPGHMNTEAFF
TRBJ2-5,few,TRBD2,TRBV7-2,TGTGCCAGCAGCTTACCCACGACTAGCGGGGGGGCGGGAGAGACCCAGTACTTC,CASSLPTTSGGAGETQYF
TRBJ1-1,-,-,TRBV7-3,TGTGCCAGCAGCTCTACCTGGGGGCAGAACACTGAAGCTTTCTTT,CASSSTWGQNTEAFF
TRBJ2-3,-,-,TRBV20-1,TGCAGTGCTAGAGGGGCGGGAACAGATACGCAGTATTTT,CSARGAGTDTQYF
TRBJ2-2,-,TRBD1,TRBV28,TGTGCCAGCACCCCTCTGGGATCGGGACAGGCCGGGGAGCTGTTTTTT,CASTPLGSGQAGELFF
TRBJ2-1,-,TRBD2,TRBV4-3,TGCGCCAGCAGCCAACCCGACGGACTAGCGGAGGAGCAGTTCTTC,CASSQPDGLAEEQFF
TRBJ2-4,-,-,TRBV3-1,TGTGCCAGCAGCCACTCTTCGACAAGCAGGGAAGAGACTCAGTACTTC,CASSHSSTSREETQYF